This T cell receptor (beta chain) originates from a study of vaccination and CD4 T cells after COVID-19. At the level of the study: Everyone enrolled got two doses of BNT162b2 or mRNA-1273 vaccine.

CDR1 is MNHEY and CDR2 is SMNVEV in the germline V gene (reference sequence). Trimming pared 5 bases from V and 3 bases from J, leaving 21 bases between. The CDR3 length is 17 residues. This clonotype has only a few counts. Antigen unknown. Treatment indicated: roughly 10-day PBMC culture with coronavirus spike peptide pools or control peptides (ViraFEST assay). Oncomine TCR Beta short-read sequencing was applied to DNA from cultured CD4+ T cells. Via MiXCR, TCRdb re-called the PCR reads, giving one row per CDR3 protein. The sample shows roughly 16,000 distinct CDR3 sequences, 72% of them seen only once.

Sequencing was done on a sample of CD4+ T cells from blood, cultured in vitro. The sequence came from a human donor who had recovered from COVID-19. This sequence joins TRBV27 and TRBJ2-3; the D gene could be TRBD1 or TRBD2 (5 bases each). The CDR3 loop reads CASSPPKGRGSTDTQYF. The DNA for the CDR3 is TGTGCCAGCAGTCCCCCAAAGGGGCGAGGGAGTACAGATACGCAGTATTTT.